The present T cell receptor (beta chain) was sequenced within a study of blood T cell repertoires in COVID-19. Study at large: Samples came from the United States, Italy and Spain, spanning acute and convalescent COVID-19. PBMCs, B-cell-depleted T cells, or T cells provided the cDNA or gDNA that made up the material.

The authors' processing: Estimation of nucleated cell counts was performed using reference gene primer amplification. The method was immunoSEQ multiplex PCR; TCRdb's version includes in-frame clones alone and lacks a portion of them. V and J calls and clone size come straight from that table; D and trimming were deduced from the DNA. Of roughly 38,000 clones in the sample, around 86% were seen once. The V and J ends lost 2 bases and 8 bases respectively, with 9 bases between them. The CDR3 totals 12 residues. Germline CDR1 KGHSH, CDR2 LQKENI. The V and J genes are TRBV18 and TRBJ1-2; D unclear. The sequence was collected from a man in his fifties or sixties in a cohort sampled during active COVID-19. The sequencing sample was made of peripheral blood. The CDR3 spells CASSPNVEGYTF. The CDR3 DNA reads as TGTGCCAGCTCACCAAACGTGGAGGGCTACACCTTC.